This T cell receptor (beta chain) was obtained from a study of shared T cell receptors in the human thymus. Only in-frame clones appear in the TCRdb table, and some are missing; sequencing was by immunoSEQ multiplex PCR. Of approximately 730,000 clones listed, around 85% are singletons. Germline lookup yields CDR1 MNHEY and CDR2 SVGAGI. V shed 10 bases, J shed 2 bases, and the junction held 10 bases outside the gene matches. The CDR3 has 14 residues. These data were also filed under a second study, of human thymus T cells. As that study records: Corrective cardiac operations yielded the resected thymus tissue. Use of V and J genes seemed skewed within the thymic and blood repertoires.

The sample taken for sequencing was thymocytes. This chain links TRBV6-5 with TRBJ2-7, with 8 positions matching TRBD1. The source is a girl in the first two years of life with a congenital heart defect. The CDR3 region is CAKTPGTGPYEQYF. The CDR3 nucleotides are TGTGCCAAGACGCCCGGGACAGGACCCTACGAGCAGTACTTC.